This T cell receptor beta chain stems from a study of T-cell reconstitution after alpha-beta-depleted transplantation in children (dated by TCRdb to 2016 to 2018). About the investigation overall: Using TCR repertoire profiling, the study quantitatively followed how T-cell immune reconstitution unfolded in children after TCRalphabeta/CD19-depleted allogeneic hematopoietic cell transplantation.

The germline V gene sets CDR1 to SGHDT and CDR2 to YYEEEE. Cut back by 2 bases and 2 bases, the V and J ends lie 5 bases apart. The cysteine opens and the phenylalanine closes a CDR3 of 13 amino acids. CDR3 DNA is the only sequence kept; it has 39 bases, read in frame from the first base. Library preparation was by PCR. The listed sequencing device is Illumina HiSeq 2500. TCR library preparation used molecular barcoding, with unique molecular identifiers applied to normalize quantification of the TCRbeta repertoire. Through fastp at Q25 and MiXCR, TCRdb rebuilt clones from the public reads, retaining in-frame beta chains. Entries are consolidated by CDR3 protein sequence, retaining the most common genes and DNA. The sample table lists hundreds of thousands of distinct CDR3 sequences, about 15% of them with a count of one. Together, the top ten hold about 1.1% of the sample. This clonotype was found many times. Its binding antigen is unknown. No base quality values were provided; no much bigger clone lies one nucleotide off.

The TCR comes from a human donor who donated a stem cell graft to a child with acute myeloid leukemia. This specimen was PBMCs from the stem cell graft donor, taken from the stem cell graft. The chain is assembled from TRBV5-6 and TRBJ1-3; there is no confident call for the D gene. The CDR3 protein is CASSFTPGNTIYF. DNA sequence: TGTGCCAGCAGCTTCACGCCTGGAAACACCATATATTTT. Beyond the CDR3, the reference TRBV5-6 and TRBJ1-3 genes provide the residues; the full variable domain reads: DAGVTQSPTHLIKTRGQQVTLRCSPKSGHDTVSWYQQALGQGPQFIFQYYEEEERQRGNFPDRFSGHQFPNYSSELNVNALLLGDSALYLCASSFTPGNTIYFGEGSWLTVV.